Each of the 32 T cell receptor beta chains below was sequenced from the same sample in a study of shared clonotypes between healthy human individuals. Sequencing was performed with immunoSEQ multiplex PCR; in TCRdb, only in-frame clones are kept and a portion is missing. The table shows 150,000 to 200,000 clones, with approximately 92% occurring only once. The sequencing input was naive CD4+ T cells sorted from blood. The sample's subset: CD45RA+ positively selected. These receptor sequences come from a woman younger than 45 in good health.

This clone was counted a single time. The chain is built from TRBV9 and TRBJ2-1; D may be TRBD2 (5 bases). Looked up from germline, CDR1 is SGDLS and CDR2 is YYNGEE. The CDR3 consists of 17 residues. V lost 3 bases to trimming and J lost 0 bases, with 16 bases between them. The CDR3 DNA sequence: TGTGCCAGCAGCGACAACATAGGACTTAGCTCCTACAATGAGCAGTTCTTC. It specifies CASSDNIGLSSYNEQFF.

The count of this clone is one. V gene TRBV19 combines with J gene TRBJ1-3, with D tentatively TRBD1 (6 bases). The CDR3 extends over 16 amino acids. Trimming left V 1 base short and J 5 bases short, with 15 bases between. Germline V lookup: CDR1 LNHDA, CDR2 SQIVND (reference sequence). This CDR3 is CASSIGGLTSRNTIYF. The DNA of the CDR3 is TGTGCCAGTAGTATAGGGGGGCTGACCTCCAGAAACACCATATATTTT. Full variable domain (outside the CDR3, taken from reference TRBV19 and TRBJ1-3): DGGITQSPKYLFRKEGQNVTLSCEQNLNHDAMYWYRQDPGQGLRLIYYSQIVNDFQKGDIAEGYSVSREKKESFPLTVTSAQKNPTAFYLCASSIGGLTSRNTIYFGEGSWLTVV.

This chain joins TRBV4-1 and TRBJ2-7; unclear D gene. The V gene lost 0 bases and the J gene lost 7 bases, with 7 bases spanning the gap. There are 12 residues in the CDR3. Germline CDR1 is MGHRA and CDR2 is YSYEKL. The CDR3, as DNA: TGCGCCAGCAGCCAAGACCGTACGGAGCAGTACTTC. It encodes CASSQDRTEQYF.

V is TRBV29-1 and J is TRBJ1-2, with D tentatively TRBD1 (5 bases). With 6 bases removed from V and 1 base from J, the gap between germline ends came to 12 bases. The CDR3 runs to 13 residues. Germline V gene lookup returns CDR1 SQVTM and CDR2 ANQGSEA. CDR3 DNA sequence: TGCAGCGTACGGATAGGGGTTAACTATGGCTACACCTTC. As protein: CSVRIGVNYGYTF.

This clone was seen only once. V and J are TRBV28 and TRBJ1-2; 10 positions agree with TRBD1. The V and J ends lost 7 bases and 8 bases, in that order; junction bases with no gene match: 16. Germline CDR1 is MDHEN and CDR2 is SYDVKM. The CDR3 has 16 residues. The CDR3 reads CASMVWGQGIGRGYTF. CDR3 bases: TGTGCCAGCATGGTTTGGGGACAGGGGATTGGGCGAGGCTACACCTTC.

In nucleotides, the CDR3 is TGTGCCACTATGACTAGCTCTAGCACAGATACGCAGTATTTT. Protein sequence: CATMTSSSTDTQYF. The rearrangement links TRBV6-5 to TRBJ2-3, with 7 nucleotides matching TRBD2. V lost 10 bases to trimming and J lost 0 bases; unmatched junction nucleotides: 7. CDR1 and CDR2 (germline): MNHEY, SVGAGI. The CDR3 runs to 14 residues.

V is TRBV5-1 and J is TRBJ2-3, with 7 bases identical to TRBD2. Germline trimming cut 4 bases from V and 1 base from J; bases unmatched to any gene: 6. The CDR3 has 15 residues. In germline, CDR1 is SGHRS, CDR2 YFSETQ. DNA for the CDR3: TGCGCCAGCAGCCCTGGACTAGGGGGCACAGATACGCAGTATTTT. Its protein product is CASSPGLGGTDTQYF.

The gene calls are TRBV15 and TRBJ2-7, with TRBD1 matching over 9 bases. Germline lookup yields CDR1 LNHNV and CDR2 YYDKDF (reference sequence). Germline trimming cut 2 bases from V and 1 base from J; bases unmatched to any gene: 3. There are 15 residues in the CDR3. The CDR3 region is CATSRTGTGSYEQYF. DNA for the CDR3: TGTGCCACCAGCAGAACCGGGACAGGGTCCTACGAGCAGTACTTC.

The chain combines TRBV6-5 with TRBJ2-2; D is unresolved. The V gene lost 4 bases and the J gene lost 6 bases, with 9 bases spanning the gap. The CDR3 consists of 13 residues. Per the germline V gene, CDR1 is MNHEY and CDR2 is SVGAGI. The CDR3 region is CASSLFGPGELFF. The DNA of the CDR3 is TGTGCCAGCAGTTTATTCGGACCCGGGGAGCTGTTTTTT.

V is TRBV29-1 and J is TRBJ2-3; tentative D call: TRBD2 (6 bases). The CDR3 extends over 13 amino acids. The germline V gene has CDR1 SQVTM and CDR2 ANQGSEA. Trimming stripped 4 bases from V and 2 bases from J, with 10 bases between. CDR3 nucleotide sequence: TGCAGCGTTGCACCTAGCGCCACAGATACGCAGTATTTT. It specifies CSVAPSATDTQYF.

The V gene is TRBV6-1, the J gene TRBJ2-7; D might be TRBD1 (6 bases). Deletions cut 8 bases from V and 3 bases from J, with 14 bases between. There are 13 residues in the CDR3. Germline V gives CDR1 MNHNS, CDR2 SASEGT. The CDR3 coding sequence is TGTGCCAGCTCCCGGGACAAACTCTACGAGCAGTACTTC. It specifies CASSRDKLYEQYF.

This clone was found once. The gene calls are TRBV28 and TRBJ2-7; the D is unclear. Germline loops: CDR1 MDHEN, CDR2 SYDVKM. V lost 2 bases and J lost 0, with 11 bases in between. The CDR3 loop spans 15 amino acids. CDR3: CASSLGPGVSYEQYF. The CDR3 coding sequence is TGTGCCAGCAGTTTAGGTCCAGGCGTCTCCTACGAGCAGTACTTC.

The chain employs TRBV15 and TRBJ1-2; D uncertain. The CDR3 runs to 13 residues. V lost 0 bases, J lost 4 bases, and 6 bases lay in between. Per the germline V gene, CDR1 is LNHNV and CDR2 is YYDKDF (reference sequence). The CDR3 region is CATSRDGSYGYTF. The CDR3, as DNA: TGTGCCACCAGCAGAGATGGCAGCTATGGCTACACCTTC.

The chain joins TRBV5-4 to TRBJ2-2; 14 nucleotides agree with TRBD2. Trimming took 4 bases from V and 5 from J; bases not matched to a gene: 7. Germline-derived CDR1 and CDR2 are SGHNT and YYREEE (reference sequence). The CDR3 extends over 17 amino acids. The CDR3 loop reads CASSNGLAGGGTGELFF. Here the CDR3 DNA reads TGTGCCAGCAGCAACGGACTAGCGGGAGGAGGAACCGGGGAGCTGTTTTTT.

This clone occurred once. This rearrangement joins TRBV15 to TRBJ2-3; D is undetermined. CDR3 length: 15 residues. V gave up 1 base and J gave up 5 bases, with 13 bases separating them. Germline CDR1 reads LNHNV; CDR2 reads YYDKDF (reference sequence). CDR3 residues: CATSRVSLLEDTQYF. The DNA of the CDR3 is TGTGCCACCAGCAGAGTCTCCCTCCTTGAAGATACGCAGTATTTT.

The V and J genes are TRBV27 and TRBJ2-2; D perhaps matches TRBD1 (6 bases). Trimming cost V 5 bases and J 1 base, with 14 bases left between them. This CDR3 contains 16 residues. Looked up from germline, CDR1 is MNHEY and CDR2 is SMNVEV (reference sequence). The CDR3 region is CASSPSDSENTGELFF. CDR3 sequence (DNA): TGTGCCAGCAGTCCCTCGGACAGCGAGAACACCGGGGAGCTGTTTTTT.

The chain carries TRBV14 and TRBJ2-1, with TRBD2 matching over 11 bases. CDR3 length: 17 amino acids. J gave up 6 bases and V 4 bases, and 11 bases lay outside the gene matches. Germline loops: CDR1 SGHDN, CDR2 FVKESK. The CDR3 DNA sequence: TGTGCCAGCAGCCGATTACCGACTAGCGGGAACTCCAATGAGCAGTTCTTC. This encodes CASSRLPTSGNSNEQFF.

The V gene is TRBV19, the J gene TRBJ2-5; 8 positions agree with TRBD1. V trimming: 9 bases; J trimming: 4 bases; junction bases outside the gene matches: 13. This CDR3 comprises 15 residues. Germline V gene lookup returns CDR1 LNHDA and CDR2 SQIVND (reference sequence). Written as DNA, the CDR3 is TGTGCCAGCTCCTGGGCAGGGGGCCGCGGAGAGACCCAGTACTTC. Protein sequence: CASSWAGGRGETQYF. Using reference TRBV19 and TRBJ2-5 for the parts outside the CDR3, the full variable domain is DGGITQSPKYLFRKEGQNVTLSCEQNLNHDAMYWYRQDPGQGLRLIYYSQIVNDFQKGDIAEGYSVSREKKESFPLTVTSAQKNPTAFYLCASSWAGGRGETQYFGPGTRLLVL.

This clone turned up a few times. J is TRBJ1-3 and V is TRBV6-5; the match to TRBD1 covers 9 bases. CDR1 is MNHEY and CDR2 is SVGAGI in the germline V gene. The CDR3 sequence is 14 residues long. The J segment lost 2 bases and the V segment lost 6 bases, leaving 2 bases of the junction unmatched. The CDR3 region has the DNA TGTGCCAGCAGGGGACAGGGTACTGGAAACACCATATATTTT. Translation gives CASRGQGTGNTIYF.

The chain employs TRBV11-2 and TRBJ1-2; no firm D call. V was clipped by 5 bases and J by 3 bases, with 16 bases between them. CDR1 and CDR2 (germline): SGHAT, FQNNGV. This CDR3 region has 15 residues. DNA for the CDR3: TGTGCCAGCAGCCCGGAGAGTCACACGGACTATGGCTACACCTTC. As protein: CASSPESHTDYGYTF.

This chain uses TRBV7-8 with TRBJ2-7; TRBD2 matches at 7 bases. Germline CDR1 and CDR2: SGHVS and FQNEAQ. With 4 bases clipped from V and 0 bases from J, the junction kept 6 bases outside the gene matches. The CDR3 contains 15 residues. In nucleotides, the CDR3 is TGTGCCAGCAGCTCTCTAAGCGGGGCCTCCTACGAGCAGTACTTC. This gives the protein CASSSLSGASYEQYF.

The V call is TRBV5-4, the J call TRBJ1-1; TRBD1 might be the D (6 bases). The CDR3 runs to 13 residues. Looked up from germline, CDR1 is SGHNT and CDR2 is YYREEE (reference sequence). V lost 0 bases, J lost 6 bases, and 9 bases lay in between. This chain's CDR3 is CASSLAGVPEAFF. CDR3 nucleotide sequence: TGTGCCAGCAGCTTGGCAGGGGTCCCTGAAGCTTTCTTT. The full variable domain, in which reference TRBV5-4 and TRBJ1-1 provide the parts outside the CDR3, is ETGVTQSPTHLIKTRGQQVTLRCSSQSGHNTVSWYQQALGQGPQFIFQYYREEENGRGNFPPRFSGLQFPNYSSELNVNALELDDSALYLCASSLAGVPEAFFGQGTRLTVV.

The V and J genes are TRBV7-8 and TRBJ1-1; D is possibly TRBD1 (6 bases). The germline V gene has CDR1 SGHVS and CDR2 FQNEAQ. V gave up 5 bases and J gave up 3 bases, with 10 bases separating them. CDR3 size: 13 residues. The CDR3 DNA sequence: TGTGCCAGCAGCCAACAGGGTGACACTGAAGCTTTCTTT. Protein sequence: CASSQQGDTEAFF.

CDR3 bases: TGTGCCAGCCGAGGACATCTACAAGAGACCCAGTACTTC. This sequence encodes CASRGHLQETQYF. The chain has TRBV27 and TRBJ2-5; D may be TRBD1 (5 bases). Trimming removed 8 bases at V and 2 bases at J, with 12 bases between. The CDR3 length is 13 residues. CDR1 is MNHEY and CDR2 is SMNVEV in the germline V gene (reference sequence).

This chain uses TRBV18 with TRBJ2-1; the D gene is possibly TRBD1 (5 bases). The CDR3 runs to 15 residues. V was clipped by 6 bases and J by 0 bases, with 12 bases between them. CDR1 and CDR2 from the germline V gene are KGHSH and LQKENI. The CDR3 DNA is TGTGCCAGCTCGCCGCAGGGCCTCTCCTACAATGAGCAGTTCTTC. It translates to CASSPQGLSYNEQFF.

This chain connects TRBV27 to TRBJ1-1; D call uncertain. CDR1 is MNHEY and CDR2 is SMNVEV in the germline V gene (reference sequence). V lost 2 bases, J lost 0 bases, and 10 bases lay in between. This CDR3 has 15 amino acids. Written as DNA, the CDR3 is TGTGCCAGCAGTTTAAGCCCCGGTATGAACACTGAAGCTTTCTTT. Translation gives CASSLSPGMNTEAFF.

This chain connects TRBV7-9 to TRBJ2-7, with a tentative D call TRBD2 (6 bases). V gave up 1 base and J gave up 5 bases, with 18 bases separating them. Germline V gene lookup returns CDR1 SEHNR and CDR2 FQNEAQ (reference sequence). This CDR3 comprises 16 residues. DNA for the CDR3: TGTGCCAGCAGCTTAGGGTGGCGGGGAAGGCTCCACGAGCAGTACTTC. Encoded protein: CASSLGWRGRLHEQYF.

This clone turned up a few times. V and J are TRBV2 and TRBJ1-1, with 7 bases matching TRBD1. Trimming cost V 2 bases and J 0 bases; bases outside gene matches: 6. Per the germline V gene, CDR1 is SNHLY and CDR2 is FYNNEI. The CDR3 loop spans 16 amino acids. The CDR3 bases are TGTGCCAGCAGTGAATACCCACAGGGGATGAACACTGAAGCTTTCTTT. Its protein is CASSEYPQGMNTEAFF.

The chain combines TRBV27 with TRBJ2-5, with D unresolved. The J call may be in error: the DNA end matches TRBJ2-7 better. The CDR3 runs 14 residues. Germline assignment: CDR1 MNHEY and CDR2 SMNVEV (reference sequence). The CDR3 DNA follows: TGTGCCAGCAGTTTAAGGCGGCTAGGCAGCGAGCAGTACTTC. This sequence encodes CASSLRRLGSEQYF.

The gene calls are TRBV11-3 and TRBJ1-1; D is uncertain. The V and J ends lost 3 bases and 4 bases respectively, with 9 bases between them. Per the germline V gene, CDR1 is SGHNT and CDR2 is YENEEA. The CDR3 has 13 amino acids. The CDR3 protein is CASSLNVVTEAFF. DNA of the CDR3: TGTGCCAGCAGCTTGAACGTCGTCACTGAAGCTTTCTTT.

This rearrangement joins TRBV7-2 to TRBJ2-7; D is possibly TRBD1 (6 bases). CDR1 is SGHTA, CDR2 FQGNSA, per germline. V gave up 5 bases and J gave up 5 bases, with 16 bases separating them. The CDR3 runs to 14 residues. In DNA, the CDR3 is TGTGCCAGCAGCCGAATAGGGGGTCGGAACGAGCAGTACTTC. Residues: CASSRIGGRNEQYF.

The chain couples TRBV6-5 to TRBJ2-1, with 9 bases identical to TRBD2. CDR1 MNHEY and CDR2 SVGAGI come from the germline V gene. There are 12 residues in the CDR3. CDR3 coding DNA: TGTGCTAGCGGGAGCGAACTGAATGAGCAGTTCTTC. It specifies CASGSELNEQFF.